Below are 2 T cell receptor beta chains sequenced from a single sample in a study of cytomegalovirus exposure and HLA in healthy donors. Primers: 60 Vbeta forward and 13 Jbeta reverse. Libraries were prepared by immunoSEQ multiplex PCR; TCRdb keeps only in-frame clonotypes and omits some of them. The sample has 85,000 or so clones. Material for sequencing was PBMCs. Receptor source: a woman in her 30s in good health and CMV-seronegative.

V gene TRBV7-9 combines with J gene TRBJ2-5; tentatively, D is TRBD1 (5 bases). The CDR3 contains 14 residues. CDR1 and CDR2 from the germline V gene are SEHNR and FQNEAQ (reference sequence). V lost 7 bases to trimming and J lost 4 bases, with 16 bases between them. CDR3 loop: CASTRTQGLETQYF. The CDR3 DNA reads as TGTGCCAGCACCCGAACGCAGGGCTTAGAGACCCAGTACTTC.

V usage is TRBV5-1 and J usage is TRBJ2-1; the match to TRBD2 covers 8 bases. CDR1 and CDR2 from the germline V gene are SGHRS and YFSETQ. The V and J ends lost 3 bases and 7 bases, in that order; junction bases with no gene match: 3. The CDR3 totals 13 residues. CDR3 loop: CASSSIAGNEQFF. The CDR3 nucleotides are TGCGCCAGCAGCTCAATAGCGGGGAATGAGCAGTTCTTC.